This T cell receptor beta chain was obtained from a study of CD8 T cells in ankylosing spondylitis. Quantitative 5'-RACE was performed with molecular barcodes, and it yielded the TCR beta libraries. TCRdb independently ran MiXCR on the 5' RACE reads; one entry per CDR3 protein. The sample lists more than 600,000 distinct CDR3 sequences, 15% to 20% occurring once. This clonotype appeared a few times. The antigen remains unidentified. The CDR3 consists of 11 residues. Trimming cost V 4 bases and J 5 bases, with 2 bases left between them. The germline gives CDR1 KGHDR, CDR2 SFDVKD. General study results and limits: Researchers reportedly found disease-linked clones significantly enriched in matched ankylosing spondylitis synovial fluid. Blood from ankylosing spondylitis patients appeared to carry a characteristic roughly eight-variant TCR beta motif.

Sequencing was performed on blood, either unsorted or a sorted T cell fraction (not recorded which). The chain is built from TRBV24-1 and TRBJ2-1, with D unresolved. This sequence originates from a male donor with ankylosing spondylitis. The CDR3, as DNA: TGTGCCACCAGTGAGAACAATGAGCAGTTCTTC. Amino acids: CATSENNEQFF.